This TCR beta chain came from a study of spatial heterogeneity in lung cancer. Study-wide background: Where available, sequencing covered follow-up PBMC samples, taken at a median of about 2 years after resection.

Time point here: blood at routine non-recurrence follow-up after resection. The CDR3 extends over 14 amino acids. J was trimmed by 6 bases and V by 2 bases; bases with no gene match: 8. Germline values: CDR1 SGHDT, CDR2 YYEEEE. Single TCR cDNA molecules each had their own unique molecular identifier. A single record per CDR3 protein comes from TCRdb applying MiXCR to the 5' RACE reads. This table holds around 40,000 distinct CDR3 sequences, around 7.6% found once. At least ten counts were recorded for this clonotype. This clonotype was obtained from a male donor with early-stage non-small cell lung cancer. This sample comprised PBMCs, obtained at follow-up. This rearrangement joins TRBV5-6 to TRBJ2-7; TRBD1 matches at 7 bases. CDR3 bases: TGTGCCAGCAGCTTTGACAGGGCGGGTCGCGAGCAGTACTTC. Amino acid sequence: CASSFDRAGREQYF.